A single sample is the source of the 18 T cell receptor beta chains below, sequenced in a study of PD-L1 blockade in urothelial cancer. Data came from immunoSEQ multiplex PCR; TCRdb stores just in-frame clones and leaves some out. Here the sample spans tens of thousands of clones, 84% being singletons. Time point in this sample: pretreatment peripheral blood. The source material was PBMCs, sampled around atezolizumab (anti-PD-L1) treatment. The origin of the receptors is a woman between 65 and 79 years old with urothelial cancer.

The chain uses TRBV30 and TRBJ2-1; a weak D match, TRBD2 (7 bases). Germline assignment: CDR1 GTSNPN and CDR2 SVGIG (reference sequence). The CDR3 is made up of 13 amino acids. V was shortened by 6 bases and J by 7 bases, with 16 bases between the two germline ends. The CDR3 loop is CACTRGPRNEQFF. The CDR3 DNA reads TGTGCCTGTACGCGGGGGCCCCGGAATGAGCAGTTCTTC.

The chain joins TRBV30 to TRBJ2-1; 10 bases are a match to TRBD2. Germline CDR1 and CDR2: GTSNPN and SVGIG (reference sequence). The CDR3 totals 17 residues. V shed 2 bases and J 1 base; nucleotides not matched to a gene: 8. CDR3 residues: CAWSLRTSGFSYNEQFF. CDR3 sequence (DNA): TGTGCCTGGAGTTTAAGGACTAGCGGTTTTTCCTACAATGAGCAGTTCTTC.

This chain uses TRBV7-2 with TRBJ2-7; a possible D gene is TRBD2 (5 bases). The CDR3 is 15 amino acids. The V gene lost 5 bases and the J gene lost 5 bases, with 19 bases spanning the gap. In germline, CDR1 is SGHTA, CDR2 FQGNSA. CDR3 in DNA: TGTGCCAGCAGCCCGAATCCGAGGGTGACAAACGAGCAGTACTTC. This sequence encodes CASSPNPRVTNEQYF.

This chain links TRBV5-1 with TRBJ2-2; 14 nucleotides match TRBD2. Germline values: CDR1 SGHRS, CDR2 YFSETQ. The junction had 1 base not matched to a gene; V was cut back by 0 bases and J by 3 bases. This CDR3 contains 17 residues. This CDR3 is CASSLGLAGGDTGELFF. The CDR3 DNA reads TGCGCCAGCAGCTTGGGACTAGCGGGAGGGGACACCGGGGAGCTGTTTTTT.

CDR3 in amino acids: CASSLAAYGYTF. CDR3 nucleotide sequence: TGTGCCAGCAGTTTGGCGGCCTATGGCTACACCTTC. The genes are TRBV28 and TRBJ1-2; no clear D gene. This CDR3 contains 12 residues. Germline lookup yields CDR1 MDHEN and CDR2 SYDVKM. The ends were cut back, 3 bases at V and 4 bases at J, with 6 bases in the middle.

CDR3 region: CASSYPTGSSLNGYTF. CDR3 coding DNA: TGTGCCAGCTCATACCCCACAGGGTCCTCCCTCAATGGCTACACCTTC. The V gene is TRBV18, the J gene TRBJ1-2; D perhaps matches TRBD1 (6 bases). Trimming cost V 5 bases and J 6 bases, with 22 bases left between them. This CDR3 has 16 amino acids. CDR1 is KGHSH, CDR2 LQKENI, per germline.

V and J are TRBV20-1 and TRBJ2-1; D uncertain. The CDR3 is 10 amino acids. Germline loops: CDR1 DFQATT, CDR2 SNEGSKA (reference sequence). The germline V and J ends were trimmed by 5 bases and 4 bases, with 3 bases remaining between them. DNA of the CDR3: TGCAGTGCTTCTTACAATGAGCAGTTCTTC. It yields the protein CSASYNEQFF.

This chain links TRBV2 with TRBJ2-1, with D possibly being TRBD2 (6 bases). Germline V CDR1 and CDR2: SNHLY, FYNNEI. This CDR3 has 13 residues. With 6 bases removed from V and 7 bases from J, the gap between germline ends came to 13 bases. CDR3 sequence reads: CASSKGTGNEQFF. The CDR3 region has the DNA TGTGCCAGCAGCAAAGGGACTGGGAATGAGCAGTTCTTC.

This chain joins TRBV7-2 and TRBJ1-1, with 10 nucleotides matching TRBD1. Looked up from germline, CDR1 is SGHTA and CDR2 is FQGNSA. Losses at the gene ends were 5 bases for V and 7 bases for J; bases not matched to a gene: 10. The CDR3 has 15 residues. The CDR3 sequence: CASSTRPGTGDEAFF. The DNA of the CDR3 is TGTGCCAGCAGCACTCGTCCCGGGACAGGGGATGAAGCTTTCTTT.

This chain joins TRBV7-6 and TRBJ1-2; 9 bases are a match to TRBD1. Unmatched junction bases numbered 7, after V lost 5 bases and J lost 3 bases. Germline values: CDR1 SGHVS, CDR2 FNYEAQ. The CDR3 is made up of 15 amino acids. CDR3 residues: CASSASTGGYYGYTF. In DNA form, the CDR3 reads TGTGCCAGCAGCGCTAGTACAGGGGGCTACTATGGCTACACCTTC.

The chain joins TRBV4-3 to TRBJ1-1, with 9 bases matching TRBD1. There are 17 residues in the CDR3. Germline trimming cut 0 bases from V and 2 bases from J; bases unmatched to any gene: 7. Germline assignment: CDR1 LGHNA and CDR2 YSLEER. The CDR3 here is CASSQDRATGGNTEAFF. The DNA of the CDR3 is TGCGCCAGCAGCCAAGATAGGGCCACAGGGGGCAACACTGAAGCTTTCTTT.

This clone has just a few counts. The chain has TRBV15 and TRBJ1-2; the D gene is possibly TRBD1 (6 bases). The germline gives CDR1 LNHNV, CDR2 YYDKDF (reference sequence). V dropped 0 bases and J dropped 3 bases, with 11 bases sitting between them. The CDR3 is made up of 15 amino acids. The CDR3 coding sequence is TGTGCCACCAGCAGAGATCCTAGGACAGACTATGGCTACACCTTC. Encoded protein: CATSRDPRTDYGYTF.

This rearrangement joins TRBV19 to TRBJ2-1; tentatively, D is TRBD2 (5 bases). Deletions cut 2 bases from V and 4 bases from J, with 12 bases between. The CDR3 extends over 15 amino acids. Germline CDR1 and CDR2: LNHDA and SQIVND (reference sequence). CDR3 sequence: CASSIIEGRYNEQFF. Here the CDR3 DNA reads TGTGCCAGTAGTATAATCGAGGGCCGGTACAATGAGCAGTTCTTC.

The rearrangement links TRBV4-2 to TRBJ1-1; the D gene is possibly TRBD1 (6 bases). V lost 0 bases and J 5 bases, leaving 10 bases between the germline ends. CDR1 LGHNA and CDR2 YNFKEQ come from the germline V gene. CDR3 length equals 14 residues. CDR3 protein: CASSQERGSTEAFF. CDR3 DNA sequence: TGTGCCAGCAGCCAAGAAAGGGGGTCAACTGAAGCTTTCTTT.

This clone has only one observation. The chain employs TRBV13 and TRBJ2-7, with a possible D match to TRBD1 (6 bases). Trimming took off 1 base at V and 6 bases at J, with 16 bases between the two ends. Germline V gene data show CDR1 as PRHDT and CDR2 as FYEKMQ (reference sequence). This CDR3 has 15 residues. For the CDR3, the DNA is TGTGCCAGCAGCTTAGAGGGGGACGGCCGTTCCGAGCAGTACTTC. Residues: CASSLEGDGRSEQYF.

CDR3 amino acids: CASRFDGGSFHEQYF. The CDR3 coding sequence is TGTGCCAGCAGATTCGACGGCGGTTCTTTTCACGAGCAGTACTTC. This chain links TRBV11-2 with TRBJ2-7; unclear D gene. This CDR3 spans 15 amino acids. In germline, CDR1 is SGHAT, CDR2 FQNNGV. Trimming cost V 6 bases and J 5 bases, with 20 bases left between them.

This clone was counted only a few times. This rearrangement joins TRBV27 to TRBJ2-7; 10 nucleotides line up with TRBD1. Germline V gene data show CDR1 as MNHEY and CDR2 as SMNVEV (reference sequence). CDR3 length: 15 amino acids. V trimming: 6 bases; J trimming: 7 bases; junction bases outside the gene matches: 12. The DNA for the CDR3 is TGTGCCAGCAGCAAGACAGGGGGCCTCCCGGGGGAGCAGTACTTC. Protein sequence: CASSKTGGLPGEQYF.

Concerning this clone: One junction end does not reproduce the germline sequence, and a read error may be involved. The chain couples TRBV5-1 to TRBJ2-3, with TRBD2 identical over 16 bases. CDR1 and CDR2 (germline): SGHRS, YFSETQ. The CDR3 contains 17 residues. The CDR3 loop is CASSLGLAGGPLDTQYF. In DNA form, the CDR3 reads TGCGCCAGCAGTTTGGGACTAGCGGGGGGGCCGTTAGATACGCAGTATTTT.